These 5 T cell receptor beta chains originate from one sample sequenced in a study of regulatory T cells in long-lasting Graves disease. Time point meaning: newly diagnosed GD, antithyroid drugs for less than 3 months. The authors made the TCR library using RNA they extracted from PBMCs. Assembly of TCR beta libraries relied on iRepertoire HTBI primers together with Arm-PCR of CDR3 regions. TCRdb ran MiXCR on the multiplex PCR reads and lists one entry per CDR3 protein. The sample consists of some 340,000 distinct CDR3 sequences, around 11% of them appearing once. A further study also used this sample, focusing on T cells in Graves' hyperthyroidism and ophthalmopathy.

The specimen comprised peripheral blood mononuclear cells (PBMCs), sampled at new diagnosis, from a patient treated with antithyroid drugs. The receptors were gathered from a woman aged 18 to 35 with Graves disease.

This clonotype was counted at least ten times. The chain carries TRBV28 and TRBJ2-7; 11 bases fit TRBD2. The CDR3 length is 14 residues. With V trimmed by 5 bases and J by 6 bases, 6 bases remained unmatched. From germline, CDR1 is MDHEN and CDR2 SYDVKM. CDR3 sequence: CASSSYSGRGEQYF. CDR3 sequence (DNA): TGTGCCAGCAGTAGTTATAGCGGGAGGGGCGAGCAGTACTTC.

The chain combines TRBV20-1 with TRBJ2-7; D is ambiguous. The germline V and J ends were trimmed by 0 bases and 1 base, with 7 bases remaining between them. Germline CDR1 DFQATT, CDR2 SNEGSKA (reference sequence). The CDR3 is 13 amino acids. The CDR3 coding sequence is TGCAGTGCTAGAGAGGGCGTGTCCTACGAGCAGTACTTC. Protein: CSAREGVSYEQYF.

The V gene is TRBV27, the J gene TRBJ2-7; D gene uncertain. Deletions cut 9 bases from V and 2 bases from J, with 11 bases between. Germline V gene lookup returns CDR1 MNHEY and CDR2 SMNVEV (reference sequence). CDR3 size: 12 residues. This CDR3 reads CASERQPYEQYF. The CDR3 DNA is TGTGCCAGTGAGAGGCAACCCTACGAGCAGTACTTC.

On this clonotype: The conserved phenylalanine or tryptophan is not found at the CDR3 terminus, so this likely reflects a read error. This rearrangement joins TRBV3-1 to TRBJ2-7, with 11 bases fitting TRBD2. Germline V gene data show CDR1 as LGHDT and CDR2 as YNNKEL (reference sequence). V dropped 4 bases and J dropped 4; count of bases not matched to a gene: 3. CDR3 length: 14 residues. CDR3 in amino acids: CASSPGLAAYEQYS. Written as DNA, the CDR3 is TGTGCCAGCAGCCCGGGACTAGCGGCATACGAGCAGTACTCC.

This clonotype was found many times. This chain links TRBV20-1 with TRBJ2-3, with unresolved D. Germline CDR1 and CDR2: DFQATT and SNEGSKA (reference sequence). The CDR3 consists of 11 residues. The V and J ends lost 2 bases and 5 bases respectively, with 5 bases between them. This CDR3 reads CSARPRDTQYF. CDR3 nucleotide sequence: TGCAGTGCTAGACCTCGAGATACGCAGTATTTT.